This TCR beta chain was found in a study of blood T cell repertoires in COVID-19. Turning to the study itself: Sources were T cells, B-cell-depleted T cells, or PBMCs; the material itself was cDNA or gDNA.

Methods used by the authors: Cell counts per sample came from amplifying reference gene primers. Only in-frame clones appear in the TCRdb table, and some are missing; sequencing was by immunoSEQ multiplex PCR. V and J calls and clone size are given by that table; D and trimming were obtained from the DNA. Of over 200,000 clones in the sample, more than 85% were seen once. The age range of participants was about 18 to 95 years, with residence in roughly 25 US areas. The germline CDR1 and CDR2 sequences are SGHTA and FQGTGA. With 4 bases clipped from V and 5 bases from J, the junction kept 3 bases outside the gene matches. The CDR3 extends over 15 amino acids.

This receptor was taken from a man aged 40-49 years who had recovered from COVID-19. V gene TRBV7-3 combines with J gene TRBJ2-1; 12 bases fit TRBD2. Sequenced material: PBMCs or T cells enriched from blood (not recorded which). This chain's CDR3 is CASSWLAGGHNEQFF. The CDR3 DNA sequence: TGTGCCAGCAGCTGGCTAGCGGGGGGGCACAATGAGCAGTTCTTC.